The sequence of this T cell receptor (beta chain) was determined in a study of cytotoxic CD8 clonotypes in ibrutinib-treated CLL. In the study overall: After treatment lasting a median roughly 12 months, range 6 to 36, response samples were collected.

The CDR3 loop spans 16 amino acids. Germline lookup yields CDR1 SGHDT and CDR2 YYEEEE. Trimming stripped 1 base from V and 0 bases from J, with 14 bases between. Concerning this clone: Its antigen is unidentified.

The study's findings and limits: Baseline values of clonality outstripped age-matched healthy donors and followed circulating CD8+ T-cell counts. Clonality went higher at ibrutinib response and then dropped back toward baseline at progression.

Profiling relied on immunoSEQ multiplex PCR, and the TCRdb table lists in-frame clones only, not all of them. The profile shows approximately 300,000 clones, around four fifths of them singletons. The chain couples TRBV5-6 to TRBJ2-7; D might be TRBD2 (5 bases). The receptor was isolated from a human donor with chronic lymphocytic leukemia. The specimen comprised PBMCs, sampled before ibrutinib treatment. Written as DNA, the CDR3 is TGTGCCAGCAGCTTGTTTCGGCAGCGGACCTCCTACGAGCAGTACTTC. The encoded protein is CASSLFRQRTSYEQYF. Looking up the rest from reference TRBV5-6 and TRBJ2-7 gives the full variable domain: DAGVTQSPTHLIKTRGQQVTLRCSPKSGHDTVSWYQQALGQGPQFIFQYYEEEERQRGNFPDRFSGHQFPNYSSELNVNALLLGDSALYLCASSLFRQRTSYEQYFGPGTRLTVT.